The 18 T cell receptor beta chains below come from one sample, sequenced in a study of cytomegalovirus exposure and HLA in healthy donors. TCRdb's copy holds only in-frame clones and misses some; the assay was immunoSEQ multiplex PCR. The top ten clones hold roughly 6% of a sample with about 120,000 clones, around 87% of them seen once. Sequenced: PBMCs. The receptors were sampled from a woman younger than 30 in good health and CMV-seropositive.

CDR3 nucleotide sequence: TGTGCCAGCAGCTTAGCGCCTAGCGGGGGGGCCATATTTGAGACCCAGTACTTC. Amino acids: CASSLAPSGGAIFETQYF. The chain couples TRBV11-2 to TRBJ2-5, with 12 positions matching TRBD2. Germline assignment: CDR1 SGHAT and CDR2 FQNNGV. The V and J ends lost 1 base and 5 bases, in that order; junction bases with no gene match: 11. The CDR3 sequence is 18 residues long.

The chain carries TRBV6-6 and TRBJ1-2, with D unresolved. The germline CDR1 and CDR2 sequences are MNHNY and SVGAGI (reference sequence). There are 15 residues in the CDR3. V was cut by 9 bases and J by 6 bases, with 23 bases left in between. The CDR3 spells CASRNSGELSNGYTF. As DNA, the CDR3 is TGTGCCAGTAGAAATTCCGGGGAGCTATCGAATGGCTACACCTTC.

This sequence joins TRBV30 and TRBJ2-1; 7 bases agree with TRBD1. There are 15 residues in the CDR3. Per germline, CDR1 GTSNPN and CDR2 SVGIG (reference sequence). V was clipped by 3 bases and J by 6 bases; unmatched bases: 11. The CDR3 here is CAWSQWDRRVNEQFF. Here the CDR3 DNA reads TGTGCCTGGAGCCAATGGGACAGACGGGTCAATGAGCAGTTCTTC.

This chain connects TRBV18 to TRBJ2-5, with TRBD2 matching 7 bases. Germline CDR1 and CDR2: KGHSH and LQKENI. This CDR3 is 14 amino acids long. J was trimmed by 1 base and V by 4 bases; bases with no gene match: 3. CDR3 region: CASSRSGPQETQYF. DNA of the CDR3: TGTGCCAGCTCACGTAGCGGGCCCCAAGAGACCCAGTACTTC.

V is TRBV6-6 and J is TRBJ1-1; D unclear. Germline V CDR1 and CDR2: MNHNY, SVGAGI (reference sequence). This CDR3 has 15 residues. V was shortened by 9 bases and J by 3 bases, with 20 bases between the two germline ends. The CDR3 protein is CARHNSVGIDTEAFF. CDR3 coding DNA: TGTGCCAGGCATAACAGTGTGGGTATTGACACTGAAGCTTTCTTT.

This clone appeared once. This chain connects TRBV11-2 to TRBJ2-7, with 7 bases aligning to TRBD2. The CDR3 is made up of 16 amino acids. Germline CDR1 reads SGHAT; CDR2 reads FQNNGV. V shed 4 bases, J shed 2 bases, and the junction held 11 bases outside the gene matches. The CDR3, as DNA: TGTGCCAGCAGCTCCCCGGGAGGTGACTTACCCTACGAGCAGTACTTC. Residues: CASSSPGGDLPYEQYF. The entire variable domain, with the rest obtained from reference TRBV11-2 and TRBJ2-7, is as follows: EAGVAQSPRYKIIEKRQSVAFWCNPISGHATLYWYQQILGQGPKLLIQFQNNGVVDDSQLPKDRFSAERLKGVDSTLKIQPAKLEDSAVYLCASSSPGGDLPYEQYFGPGTRLTVT.

Concerning this clone itself: A far more abundant clone sits one base away, making this likely a read error. This chain uses TRBV28 with TRBJ2-7, with D perhaps matching TRBD1 (6 bases). The V and J ends lost 4 bases and 2 bases respectively, with 9 bases between them. Germline CDR1 is MDHEN and CDR2 is SYDVKM. The CDR3 contains 13 residues. The CDR3 sequence is CASSYRVPYEQYF. As DNA, the CDR3 is TGTGCCAGCAGTTACAGGGTCCCCTACGAGCAGTACTTC.

CDR3 amino acids: CASRGQGPLNTEAFF. CDR3 in DNA: TGTGCCAGCAGAGGACAGGGACCTCTAAACACTGAAGCTTTCTTT. The chain links TRBV6-1 to TRBJ1-1; the match to TRBD1 covers 8 bases. The CDR3 covers 15 residues. Germline V CDR1 and CDR2: MNHNS, SASEGT. Trimming cost V 6 bases and J 2 bases; bases outside gene matches: 8.

The gene calls are TRBV27 and TRBJ2-3; D remains unclear. The CDR3 loop spans 13 amino acids. Germline CDR1 and CDR2: MNHEY and SMNVEV (reference sequence). The V end was cut by 4 bases, the J end by 0 bases, with 5 bases between. The CDR3: CASSSVSTDTQYF. The CDR3, as DNA: TGTGCCAGCAGTTCTGTTAGCACAGATACGCAGTATTTT.

On this clone itself: Within the sample, other DNA sequences also encode this same CDR3. The chain uses TRBV27 and TRBJ1-5; D gene uncertain. Germline lookup yields CDR1 MNHEY and CDR2 SMNVEV (reference sequence). V gave up 3 bases and J gave up 2 bases, with 5 bases separating them. The CDR3 extends over 13 amino acids. CDR3 sequence (DNA): TGTGCCAGCAGTTTCGGGGGCAATCAGCCCCAGCATTTT. Translated, it gives CASSFGGNQPQHF.

This rearrangement joins TRBV30 to TRBJ2-3, with D unclear. Looked up from germline, CDR1 is GTSNPN and CDR2 is SVGIG (reference sequence). The CDR3 contains 11 residues. V lost 2 bases and J 10 bases, leaving 10 bases between the germline ends. The CDR3 bases are TGTGCCTGGAGTTCCCAGATGGCGCAGTATTTT. Protein sequence: CAWSSQMAQYF.

The chain has TRBV29-1 and TRBJ1-2; tentative D call: TRBD1 (6 bases). Between the trimmed V and J ends, which lost 0 bases and 4 bases, there was a span of 12 bases. From germline, CDR1 is SQVTM and CDR2 ANQGSEA. The CDR3 consists of 14 residues. The CDR3 DNA sequence: TGCAGCGTTGAAGAGGGGGGGCGGATCTATGGCTACACCTTC. Protein product: CSVEEGGRIYGYTF.

The chain uses TRBV30 and TRBJ2-2; 10 bases agree with TRBD1. Germline CDR1 is GTSNPN and CDR2 is SVGIG (reference sequence). The CDR3 length is 17 residues. After removal of 0 bases from V and 4 bases from J, the junction contained 8 bases not matched to a gene. CDR3 region: CAWSVMVGTGVTGELFF. CDR3 coding DNA: TGTGCCTGGAGTGTAATGGTTGGGACAGGGGTCACCGGGGAGCTGTTTTTT.

The chain couples TRBV28 to TRBJ1-1; the D gene is possibly TRBD1 (5 bases). Germline V CDR1 and CDR2: MDHEN, SYDVKM. V was shortened by 7 bases and J by 1 base, with 13 bases between the two germline ends. This CDR3 region has 14 residues. The CDR3 region is CASTKSGGNTEAFF. CDR3 sequence (DNA): TGTGCCAGCACCAAAAGCGGGGGGAACACTGAAGCTTTCTTT.

This clone occurred once. The chain recombines TRBV5-4 with TRBJ2-3; TRBD2 aligns across 12 bases. This CDR3 is 16 amino acids long. The junction had 3 bases not matched to a gene; V was cut back by 0 bases and J by 4 bases. The germline CDR1 and CDR2 sequences are SGHNT and YYREEE (reference sequence). In nucleotides, the CDR3 is TGTGCCAGCAGCTTGGCCCCTAGCGGGGGGGCAGATACGCAGTATTTT. As protein: CASSLAPSGGADTQYF. The full variable domain, rest sourced from reference TRBV5-4 and TRBJ2-3, is ETGVTQSPTHLIKTRGQQVTLRCSSQSGHNTVSWYQQALGQGPQFIFQYYREEENGRGNFPPRFSGLQFPNYSSELNVNALELDDSALYLCASSLAPSGGADTQYFGPGTRLTVL.

The rearrangement uses TRBV9 and TRBJ2-5; D unclear. The CDR3 has 14 residues. V shed 0 bases and J shed 2 bases, with 8 bases lying between them. The V gene's germline CDR1 is SGDLS and CDR2 YYNGEE. This chain's CDR3 is CASSVGARQETQYF. CDR3 bases: TGTGCCAGCAGCGTAGGAGCGAGGCAAGAGACCCAGTACTTC. Full variable domain (rest looked up from reference TRBV9 and TRBJ2-5): DSGVTQTPKHLITATGQRVTLRCSPRSGDLSVYWYQQSLDQGLQFLIQYYNGEERAKGNILERFSAQQFPDLHSELNLSSLELGDSALYFCASSVGARQETQYFGPGTRLLVL.

The chain has TRBV4-2 and TRBJ2-5; TRBD2 matches at 8 bases. The CDR3 length is 15 residues. The V gene end was trimmed by 3 bases and the J gene end by 3 bases; junction bases not matched to a gene: 6. CDR1 is LGHNA and CDR2 is YNFKEQ in the germline V gene. The CDR3 DNA reads TGTGCCAGCAGCCAGACCAGCGGGAGTAAAGAGACCCAGTACTTC. Its translation: CASSQTSGSKETQYF.

V usage is TRBV5-4 and J usage is TRBJ2-6; 7 positions agree with TRBD2. The CDR3 is made up of 17 amino acids. Germline V CDR1 and CDR2: SGHNT, YYREEE (reference sequence). V shed 4 bases, J shed 0 bases, and the junction held 7 bases outside the gene matches. Here the CDR3 DNA reads TGTGCCAGCAGCCGGGGGACTACCCCCTCTGGGGCCAACGTCCTGACTTTC. Translating it yields CASSRGTTPSGANVLTF. Filled out from reference TRBV5-4 and TRBJ2-6, the complete variable domain reads ETGVTQSPTHLIKTRGQQVTLRCSSQSGHNTVSWYQQALGQGPQFIFQYYREEENGRGNFPPRFSGLQFPNYSSELNVNALELDDSALYLCASSRGTTPSGANVLTFGAGSRLTVL.